The source of this T cell receptor beta chain is a study of blood T cells in healthy people across ages. V lost 8 bases, J lost 3 bases, and 9 bases stayed unmatched. This CDR3 spans 14 amino acids. The V gene's germline CDR1 is SGHTA and CDR2 FQGNSA. Every sample gave at least 5.5 micrograms of total RNA when it was extracted. A second PCR, run for 7 to 11 cycles, used a sample-barcoded 5' primer plus a J-beta primer mix. With 12 random nucleotides, a template-switch adaptor tagged each individual cDNA molecule. TCRdb re-derived calls from the 5' RACE reads in MiXCR, one entry per CDR3 protein. The sample has 1.5 million to 2 million distinct CDR3 sequences; 28% are singletons. Study-wide results and limits: One million T cells yielded diversity estimates that were considered underestimates.

For this clonotype: Its antigen is unidentified.

The sequence came from a woman between 25 and 40 years old in good health. The sequenced material came from blood. The gene calls are TRBV7-2 and TRBJ1-2, with TRBD1 identical over 7 bases. CDR3 in DNA: TGTGCCAGCTCCGGGGGGGGGACAGACTATGGCTACACCTTC. As protein: CASSGGGTDYGYTF.